The 28 T cell receptor beta chains presented below share a single source sample, sequenced in a study of CD8+CD57+ T cells in acquired aplastic anemia. It was genomic DNA that served as the template for profiling TCR beta VDJ and CDR3. TCRdb reanalysed the reads using MiXCR and keeps one entry per CDR3 protein. The repertoire holds 100,000 to 150,000 distinct CDR3 sequences, with roughly 40% as singletons. Whoever was chosen for sequencing had shown CD8+CD57+ cell expansion by flow cytometry. The specimen was sorted CD4+, CD8+, or CD8+CD57+ T cells (not recorded which) from PBMCs. The receptor source for this set is a human donor with aplastic anemia.

The V and J genes are TRBV19 and TRBJ1-5, with D uncertain. This CDR3 contains 14 residues. V shed 7 bases and J shed 1 base, with 11 bases lying between them. Germline CDR1 LNHDA, CDR2 SQIVND (reference sequence). CDR3 in amino acids: CASKADMSNQPQHF. The CDR3 bases are TGTGCCAGTAAAGCAGACATGAGCAATCAGCCCCAGCATTTT.

There are many counts of this clonotype. The chain couples TRBV20-1 to TRBJ2-3, with TRBD1 matching over 11 bases. V shed 2 bases and J 4 bases; nucleotides not matched to a gene: 5. The germline V gene encodes CDR1 DFQATT and CDR2 SNEGSKA (reference sequence). This CDR3 spans 15 amino acids. In DNA form, the CDR3 reads TGCAGTGCTAGAACGGGGACAGGGGGGCCAGATACGCAGTATTTT. Protein sequence: CSARTGTGGPDTQYF.

This clonotype was seen a handful of times. The V and J genes are TRBV5-1 and TRBJ2-7; the D gene is possibly TRBD1 (6 bases). Deletions cut 2 bases from V and 0 bases from J, with 12 bases between. The CDR3 extends over 15 amino acids. CDR1 and CDR2 from the germline V gene are SGHRS and YFSETQ. CDR3 region: CASSFRQAYSYEQYF. CDR3 coding DNA: TGCGCCAGCAGCTTCCGACAGGCTTACTCCTACGAGCAGTACTTC.

This clonotype has at least ten counts. The chain joins TRBV7-9 to TRBJ2-1; 7 bases line up with TRBD1. V lost 5 bases and J lost 8; bases outside the gene matches: 9. The germline CDR1 and CDR2 sequences are SEHNR and FQNEAQ (reference sequence). The CDR3 extends over 14 amino acids. CDR3 loop: CASSGGQFFDEQFF. The CDR3 region has the DNA TGTGCCAGCAGCGGGGGACAGTTTTTCGATGAGCAGTTCTTC. Supplemented by reference TRBV7-9 and TRBJ2-1, the full variable domain reads DTGVSQNPRHKITKRGQNVTFRCDPISEHNRLYWYRQTLGQGPEFLTYFQNEAQLEKSRLLSDRFSAERPKGSFSTLEIQRTEQGDSAMYLCASSGGQFFDEQFFGPGTRLTVL.

This clonotype has a handful of counts. The gene calls are TRBV5-1 and TRBJ2-2, with D perhaps matching TRBD1 (8 bases). V was shortened by 2 bases and J by 0 bases, with 11 bases between the two germline ends. The CDR3 extends over 16 amino acids. Germline CDR1 and CDR2: SGHRS and YFSETQ. CDR3 bases: TGCGCCAGCAGCTTAACAGGGGGGGCGAACACCGGGGAGCTGTTTTTT. This encodes CASSLTGGANTGELFF. The full variable domain, rest sourced from reference TRBV5-1 and TRBJ2-2, is KAGVTQTPRYLIKTRGQQVTLSCSPISGHRSVSWYQQTPGQGLQFLFEYFSETQRNKGNFPGRFSGRQFSNSRSEMNVSTLELGDSALYLCASSLTGGANTGELFFGEGSRLTVL.

This clonotype was observed at least ten times. DNA for the CDR3: TGCAGCGTTGGGGGCCGGTCCATGGAAAAACTGTTTTTT. Translating gives CSVGGRSMEKLFF. The chain employs TRBV29-1 and TRBJ1-4; tentative D call: TRBD1 (5 bases). There are 13 residues in the CDR3. V dropped 4 bases and J dropped 8 bases, with 14 bases sitting between them. Germline CDR1 is SQVTM and CDR2 is ANQGSEA. Filled out from reference TRBV29-1 and TRBJ1-4, the complete variable domain reads SAVISQKPSRDICQRGTSLTIQCQVDSQVTMMFWYRQQPGQSLTLIATANQGSEATYESGFVIDKFPISRPNLTFSTLTVSNMSPEDSSIYLCSVGGRSMEKLFFGSGTQLSVL.

The chain uses TRBV7-9 and TRBJ1-1; D is perhaps TRBD1 (6 bases). CDR3 length: 15 amino acids. Germline V CDR1 and CDR2: SEHNR, FQNEAQ (reference sequence). The V end was cut by 3 bases, the J end by 4 bases, with 15 bases between. The CDR3 region is CASSFGRGVGTEAFF. In DNA, the CDR3 is TGTGCCAGCAGCTTCGGTAGGGGGGTGGGCACTGAAGCTTTCTTT. Together with reference TRBV7-9 and TRBJ1-1, the CDR3 gives the full variable domain: DTGVSQNPRHKITKRGQNVTFRCDPISEHNRLYWYRQTLGQGPEFLTYFQNEAQLEKSRLLSDRFSAERPKGSFSTLEIQRTEQGDSAMYLCASSFGRGVGTEAFFGQGTRLTVV.

The table lists this clonotype with many counts. The chain has TRBV12-3 or TRBV12-4 and TRBJ1-6; D is unclear. The V end lost 3 bases, the J end lost 8 bases, and 11 bases lay between the germline ends. The CDR3 sequence is 14 residues long. The CDR3 region has the DNA TGTGCCAGCAGTTTTAAGGGAGGCGATTCACCCCTCCACTTT. Its protein is CASSFKGGDSPLHF.

This clonotype was seen at least ten times. The chain has TRBV2 and TRBJ2-5; 8 nucleotides agree with TRBD1. The trim removed 4 bases at V and 5 bases at J, leaving 9 bases unmatched. The V gene's germline CDR1 is SNHLY and CDR2 FYNNEI. The CDR3 loop spans 15 amino acids. The chain's CDR3 is CASSAGRGRGETQYF. As DNA, the CDR3 is TGTGCCAGCAGTGCAGGCAGGGGGCGCGGGGAGACCCAGTACTTC.

This clonotype showed up many times. The genes are TRBV20-1 and TRBJ1-1; possible D gene TRBD1, 5 bases. The CDR3 is 13 amino acids. Germline V lookup: CDR1 DFQATT, CDR2 SNEGSKA (reference sequence). The V end was cut by 1 base, the J end by 2 bases, with 8 bases between. CDR3 coding DNA: TGCAGTGCTAGAGCATGGGGCAACACTGAAGCTTTCTTT. This codes for CSARAWGNTEAFF.

This clonotype was counted ten times or more. CDR3 protein: CASNLDRRAGELFF. CDR3 sequence (DNA): TGTGCCAGCAACCTGGACAGGAGGGCCGGGGAGCTGTTTTTT. The V call is TRBV6-6, the J call TRBJ2-2, with D possibly being TRBD1 (7 bases). Trimming took off 7 bases at V and 6 bases at J, with 15 bases between the two ends. CDR1 and CDR2 from the germline V gene are MNHNY and SVGAGI (reference sequence). The CDR3 loop spans 14 amino acids.

The V and J genes are TRBV28 and TRBJ1-3; the D gene is possibly TRBD1 (5 bases). CDR1 and CDR2 from the germline V gene are MDHEN and SYDVKM. The V and J ends lost 7 bases and 9 bases respectively, with 16 bases between them. This CDR3 is 13 amino acids long. In DNA, the CDR3 is TGTGCCAGCAACTCGGGACCAGGCGCCACCATATATTTT. Protein product: CASNSGPGATIYF.

This clonotype has a count of ten or more. The CDR3 DNA sequence: TGTGCCAGCAGCTTAACGAGCGGGGGGCCCCAAGAGACCCAGTACTTC. Translation: CASSLTSGGPQETQYF. The chain has TRBV7-9 and TRBJ2-5; 9 nucleotides match TRBD2. The CDR3 runs 16 residues. Germline lookup yields CDR1 SEHNR and CDR2 FQNEAQ (reference sequence). The ends lost 2 bases at V and 1 base at J; junction bases unmatched: 5.

This clonotype is a singleton in its sample. A much larger clonotype is one base distant, so this may be a read error. The missing conserved phenylalanine or tryptophan at the end of this CDR3 makes a read error likely. The rearrangement joins TRBV14 to TRBJ2-4; D could derive from TRBD1 or TRBD2 (7 bases each). V lost 4 bases and J 9 bases, leaving 13 bases between the germline ends. Germline lookup yields CDR1 SGHDN and CDR2 FVKESK. The CDR3 sequence is 13 residues long. The CDR3 nucleotides are TGTGCCAGCAGCCCAGGGGGGGCAACCATTCAGTACCTC. It specifies CASSPGGATIQYL.

There are many counts of this clonotype. V usage is TRBV5-6 and J usage is TRBJ2-5; maybe TRBD1 (5 bases). V lost 2 bases and J 2 bases, leaving 10 bases between the germline ends. Germline CDR1 reads SGHDT; CDR2 reads YYEEEE. The CDR3 runs 14 residues. The CDR3 sequence: CASSFLTAQETQYF. CDR3 nucleotides: TGTGCCAGCAGCTTTTTGACAGCACAAGAGACCCAGTACTTC.

The V call is TRBV25-1, the J call TRBJ2-1; D perhaps matches TRBD1 (5 bases). The germline V gene has CDR1 MGHDK and CDR2 SYGVNS. This CDR3 contains 14 residues. V gave up 8 bases and J gave up 6 bases, with 17 bases separating them. Written as DNA, the CDR3 is TGTGCCAGCTCCCTCGTAGGGCAGGGCAATGAGCAGTTCTTC. Translation gives CASSLVGQGNEQFF.

The table lists this clonotype with many counts. The V call is TRBV20-1, the J call TRBJ2-2, with 8 bases lining up with TRBD2. The CDR3 loop spans 16 amino acids. CDR1 DFQATT and CDR2 SNEGSKA come from the germline V gene (reference sequence). V trimming: 0 bases; J trimming: 6 bases; junction bases outside the gene matches: 9. The CDR3 coding sequence is TGCAGTGCTAGAGAGGGCCTAGCGGGTCTGGCCGGGGAGCTGTTTTTT. Translated: CSAREGLAGLAGELFF.

J is TRBJ2-7 and V is TRBV29-1; 10 bases match TRBD2. V shed 5 bases and J 1 base; nucleotides not matched to a gene: 11. Looked up from germline, CDR1 is SQVTM and CDR2 is ANQGSEA. The CDR3 spans 16 residues. DNA of the CDR3: TGCAGCGTTCTTAGCGGGGGGCCCCCTTGGTCCTACGAGCAGTACGTC. This codes for CSVLSGGPPWSYEQYV.

This chain's CDR3 is CASGGQAVSGNTF. The CDR3 DNA reads TGTGCCAGCGGGGGACAGGCCGTCTCTGGAAACACCTTC. The rearrangement links TRBV2 to TRBJ1-2, with 8 nucleotides matching TRBD1. The J segment lost 12 bases and the V segment lost 8 bases, leaving 14 bases of the junction unmatched. The CDR3 length is 13 residues. Germline CDR1 SNHLY, CDR2 FYNNEI.

The chain couples TRBV2 to TRBJ2-6; D tentatively reads TRBD1 or TRBD2 (5 bases each). Trimming pared 1 base from V and 8 bases from J, leaving 12 bases between. The CDR3 runs 15 residues. CDR1 SNHLY and CDR2 FYNNEI come from the germline V gene. CDR3 in amino acids: CASSEGGYLSNVLTF. The CDR3 DNA follows: TGTGCCAGCAGTGAAGGGGGGTATTTGTCCAACGTCCTGACTTTC.

This clonotype was observed many times. J is TRBJ2-7 and V is TRBV5-1; 8 positions match TRBD2. Germline lookup yields CDR1 SGHRS and CDR2 YFSETQ. This CDR3 contains 15 residues. Trimming at V came to 4 bases and at J to 3 bases, leaving 9 bases not matched to a gene. The CDR3 here is CASSIPGGGNYEQYF. The CDR3 coding sequence is TGCGCCAGCAGCATTCCGGGGGGGGGTAACTACGAGCAGTACTTC.

This clonotype was recorded once. The J gene is TRBJ2-3, the V gene TRBV5-5; perhaps TRBD2 as D (6 bases). V dropped 1 base and J dropped 2 bases, with 11 bases sitting between them. This CDR3 comprises 15 residues. Germline-derived CDR1 and CDR2 are SGHKS and YYEKEE (reference sequence). In nucleotides, the CDR3 is TGTGCCAGCAGCTTGATGGGGGGTTACACAGATACGCAGTATTTT. Translated, it gives CASSLMGGYTDTQYF.

This clonotype was counted many times. V usage is TRBV2 and J usage is TRBJ1-5, with D tentatively TRBD1 (5 bases). This CDR3 region has 15 residues. The V gene's germline CDR1 is SNHLY and CDR2 FYNNEI. The V end lost 3 bases, the J end lost 0 bases, and 9 bases lay between the germline ends. CDR3 coding DNA: TGTGCCAGCAGTGAGCAGGGAATTAGCAATCAGCCCCAGCATTTT. Protein product: CASSEQGISNQPQHF.

This clonotype is labeled as medium-sized. This rearrangement joins TRBV2 to TRBJ1-2, with D possibly TRBD1 on 5 matching bases. V was cut by 3 bases and J by 7 bases, with 9 bases left in between. The germline gives CDR1 SNHLY, CDR2 FYNNEI. The CDR3 sequence is 12 residues long. CDR3 DNA: TGTGCCAGCAGTGAGGCAGGGTCTGGCTACACCTTC. This gives the protein CASSEAGSGYTF.

Details on this clonotype: The junction does not match germline at one end; this may be a read error. The chain carries TRBV4-1 and TRBJ2-5, with D perhaps TRBD1 (5 bases). This CDR3 comprises 14 residues. Per germline, CDR1 MGHRA and CDR2 YSYEKL. For the CDR3, the DNA is TGCGCCAGCAGCCAAGGGAACAGGCAGGAGACCCAGCACTTC. Encoded protein: CASSQGNRQETQHF.

This clonotype was observed many times. The rearrangement joins TRBV7-8 to TRBJ1-3, with 9 bases matching TRBD1. V was clipped by 5 bases and J by 4 bases; unmatched bases: 12. This CDR3 contains 17 residues. Germline CDR1 SGHVS, CDR2 FQNEAQ. The CDR3 sequence: CASSVPQGAGLGNTIYF. The CDR3, as DNA: TGTGCCAGCAGCGTACCACAGGGGGCGGGTCTGGGAAACACCATATATTTT. Using reference TRBV7-8 and TRBJ1-3 for the parts outside the CDR3, the full variable domain is GAGVSQSPRYKVAKRGQDVALRCDPISGHVSLFWYQQALGQGPEFLTYFQNEAQLDKSGLPSDRFFAERPEGSVSTLKIQRTQQEDSAVYLCASSVPQGAGLGNTIYFGEGSWLTVV.

This clonotype was recorded many times. V usage is TRBV5-1 and J usage is TRBJ1-1; weak D call: TRBD1 (5 bases). The CDR3 length is 14 residues. Trimming removed 4 bases at V and 5 bases at J, with 15 bases between. CDR1 and CDR2 (germline): SGHRS, YFSETQ. CDR3 in DNA: TGCGCCAGCAGCATCATTGGGGGAGGGACTGAAGCTTTCTTT. This sequence encodes CASSIIGGGTEAFF.

The rearrangement links TRBV15 to TRBJ2-5, with 11 bases lining up with TRBD1. The CDR3 length is 18 residues. Germline V gene lookup returns CDR1 LNHNV and CDR2 YYDKDF (reference sequence). Trimming removed 0 bases from V and 2 bases from J; junction bases left unmatched: 8. The CDR3 loop is CATSRDKGQGGPQETQYF. The DNA for the CDR3 is TGTGCCACCAGCAGAGATAAGGGACAGGGGGGACCACAAGAGACCCAGTACTTC. Variable domain in full (rest from reference TRBV15 and TRBJ2-5): DAMVIQNPRYQVTQFGKPVTLSCSQTLNHNVMYWYQQKSSQAPKLLFHYYDKDFNNEADTPDNFQSRRPNTSFCFLDIRSPGLGDTAMYLCATSRDKGQGGPQETQYFGPGTRLLVL.